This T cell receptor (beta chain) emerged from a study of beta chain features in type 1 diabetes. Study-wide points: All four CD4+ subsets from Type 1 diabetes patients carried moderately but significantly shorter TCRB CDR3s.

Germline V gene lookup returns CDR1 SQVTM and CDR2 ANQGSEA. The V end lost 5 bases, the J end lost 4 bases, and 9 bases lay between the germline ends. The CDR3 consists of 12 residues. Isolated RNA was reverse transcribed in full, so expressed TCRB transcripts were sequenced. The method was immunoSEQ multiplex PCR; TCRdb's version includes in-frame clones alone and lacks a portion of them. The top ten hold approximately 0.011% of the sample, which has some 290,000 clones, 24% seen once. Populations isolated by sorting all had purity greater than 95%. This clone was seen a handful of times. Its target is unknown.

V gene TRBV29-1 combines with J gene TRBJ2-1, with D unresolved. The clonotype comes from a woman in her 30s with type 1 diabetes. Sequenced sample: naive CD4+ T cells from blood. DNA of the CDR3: TGCAGCGTTACGGCGGATTACAATGAGCAGTTCTTC. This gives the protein CSVTADYNEQFF.